This is a list of T cell receptor beta chains from one sample in a study of molecular identifiers for immune sequencing clone quantification. Using its own MiXCR run on the PCR reads, TCRdb lists one record per CDR3 protein. This sample has 40,000 to 45,000 distinct CDR3 sequences, with 24% found just once. Sequenced sample: naive CD8+ T cells from blood, with Jurkat cell RNA spiked in. These receptors came from a human donor in good health. Some libraries in this study had Jurkat cell RNA spiked in. Both conserved end residues are part of each CDR3. The order of the fields is D gene, V gene, J gene, clone size, CDR3 protein, CDR3 DNA. A D gene is named only where the DNA matches it firmly. Clone size is given as how often the clone was seen (once, few, many) or a class if it is expanded.

>TRBD1|TRBV11-2|TRBJ2-3|many
CASSDVPGQASTDTQYF
TGTGCCAGCAGCGATGTTCCGGGACAGGCTAGCACAGATACGCAGTATTTT
>TRBD1|TRBV5-6|TRBJ1-5|many
CASSAWTGYSNQPQHF
TGTGCCAGCAGCGCCTGGACAGGTTATAGCAATCAGCCCCAGCATTTT
>TRBD2|TRBV12-3/TRBV12-4|TRBJ2-3|many
CASSWDYTDTQYF
TGTGCCAGCAGTTGGGACTACACAGATACGCAGTATTTT
>-|TRBV5-6|TRBJ2-6|many
CASSLRAAGANVLTF
TGTGCCAGCAGCTTGAGGGCTGCTGGGGCCAACGTCCTGACTTTC
>-|TRBV20-1|TRBJ1-2|few
CSARGQMDYGYTF
TGCAGTGCTAGAGGACAGATGGATTATGGCTACACCTTC
>-|TRBV29-1|TRBJ1-2|many
CSVEGRQNYGYTF
TGCAGCGTTGAAGGCCGCCAAAACTATGGCTACACCTTC
>TRBD1|TRBV4-3|TRBJ1-2|few
CASSQGEGTVYGYTF
TGCGCCAGCAGCCAGGGTGAGGGGACAGTTTATGGCTACACCTTC
>TRBD1|TRBV4-3|TRBJ2-7|few
CASSQGTAGGYEQYF
TGCGCCAGCAGCCAAGGTACCGCAGGGGGATACGAGCAGTACTTC
>-|TRBV29-1|TRBJ2-7|many
CSVGRAGPVEQYF
TGCAGCGTTGGTCGAGCAGGGCCGGTCGAGCAGTACTTC
>TRBD1|TRBV4-1|TRBJ2-2|many
CASSQQGAAGELFF
TGCGCCAGCAGCCAGCAGGGGGCGGCCGGGGAGCTGTTTTTT